The next 2 T cell receptor beta chains were all read from a single sample in a study of early T cells in non-severe SARS-CoV-2 infection. From the 5' RACE reads, TCRdb called clonotypes with MiXCR, one entry per CDR3 protein. Among around 68,000 distinct CDR3 sequences listed, around 5.7% were seen once. The input for sequencing was whole blood, taken at baseline. These receptors came from an adult who was a healthcare worker with PCR-confirmed SARS-CoV-2 infection or an uninfected control (not recorded which).

This clonotype was observed many times. The chain uses TRBV6-2 or TRBV6-3 and TRBJ2-6; perhaps TRBD1 as D (5 bases). The V end was cut by 8 bases, the J end by 0 bases, with 8 bases between. CDR3 length: 14 amino acids. In germline, CDR1 is MNHEY, CDR2 SVGEGT. CDR3 sequence (DNA): TGTGCCAGCGGGGCAGGCTCTGGGGCCAACGTCCTGACTTTC. This codes for CASGAGSGANVLTF.

This clonotype was observed many times. The chain combines TRBV5-1 with TRBJ2-5, with D uncertain. The germline gives CDR1 SGHRS, CDR2 YFSETQ. The germline V and J ends were trimmed by 1 base and 1 base, with 5 bases remaining between them. The CDR3 is 13 amino acids. CDR3 in amino acids: CASSLLGQETQYF. In DNA, the CDR3 is TGCGCCAGCAGCTTGCTGGGCCAAGAGACCCAGTACTTC.